The 22 T cell receptor beta chains below were found in one sample sequenced in a study of Ad26.COV2.S vaccination and SARS-CoV-2 variants. Using immunoSEQ multiplex PCR, the repertoire was profiled, and TCRdb retains in-frame clones only, with some absent. The data show about 320,000 clones, 85% seen once. Specified treatment: some 20 received Ad26.COV2.S at low or high dose, single or two shots; 5 received placebo; per-sample allocation not given. Sampling was done on day 63 after the first vaccine or placebo injection. The sequenced sample was peripheral blood, obtained in a trial of Ad26.COV2.S vaccine versus placebo. All receptors come from a person aged 18 to 59 who received the Ad26.COV2.S COVID-19 vaccine or a placebo.

The chain recombines TRBV9 with TRBJ1-1; possibly TRBD1 for D (6 bases). This CDR3 is 15 amino acids long. The germline V and J ends were trimmed by 3 bases and 4 bases, with 16 bases remaining between them. Germline V CDR1 and CDR2: SGDLS, YYNGEE. The CDR3 loop reads CASSAEVKGVTEAFF. For the CDR3, the DNA is TGTGCCAGCAGCGCGGAGGTGAAGGGGGTCACTGAAGCTTTCTTT. The whole variable domain, filled in from reference TRBV9 and TRBJ1-1, reads DSGVTQTPKHLITATGQRVTLRCSPRSGDLSVYWYQQSLDQGLQFLIQYYNGEERAKGNILERFSAQQFPDLHSELNLSSLELGDSALYFCASSAEVKGVTEAFFGQGTRLTVV.

The V and J genes are TRBV7-9 and TRBJ2-7; D uncertain. The CDR3 is made up of 16 amino acids. Trimming removed 1 base at V and 5 bases at J, with 18 bases between. The V gene's germline CDR1 is SEHNR and CDR2 FQNEAQ (reference sequence). The CDR3 DNA follows: TGTGCCAGCAGCTTAGGGCAGGCAGCTTTGGCCCACGAGCAGTACTTC. It is translated as CASSLGQAALAHEQYF.

V is TRBV7-3 and J is TRBJ2-1; 9 bases fit TRBD2. The CDR3 is 16 residues long. CDR1 is SGHTA, CDR2 FQGTGA, per germline. With V trimmed by 2 bases and J by 7 bases, 9 bases remained unmatched. The CDR3 sequence: CASSLEGSGGRNEQFF. Here the CDR3 DNA reads TGTGCCAGCAGCTTAGAGGGTAGCGGGGGACGGAATGAGCAGTTCTTC. Complete variable domain (other parts from reference TRBV7-3 and TRBJ2-1): GAGVSQTPSNKVTEKGKYVELRCDPISGHTALYWYRQSLGQGPEFLIYFQGTGAADDSGLPNDRFFAVRPEGSVSTLKIQRTERGDSAVYLCASSLEGSGGRNEQFFGPGTRLTVL.

This chain joins TRBV6-6 and TRBJ2-6; D not resolved. Trimming took 5 bases from V and 0 from J, leaving 17 bases between them. The CDR3 loop spans 18 amino acids. Germline values: CDR1 MNHNY, CDR2 SVGAGI (reference sequence). The CDR3 bases are TGTGCCAGCAGTCCACGCGTGCACCAGTACTCTGGGGCCAACGTCCTGACTTTC. Protein sequence: CASSPRVHQYSGANVLTF.

The chain couples TRBV6-5 to TRBJ1-1; D gene ambiguous. There are 13 residues in the CDR3. The germline CDR1 and CDR2 sequences are MNHEY and SVGAGI. V was trimmed by 6 bases and J by 0 bases, leaving 8 bases between them. The CDR3 nucleotides read TGTGCCAGCAGCCCCGGGTTGAACACTGAAGCTTTCTTT. The encoded protein is CASSPGLNTEAFF.

The rearrangement links TRBV7-2 to TRBJ2-7; 11 nucleotides align to TRBD2. The CDR3 has 15 amino acids. V shed 4 bases, J shed 4 bases, and the junction held 6 bases outside the gene matches. CDR1 is SGHTA and CDR2 is FQGNSA in the germline V gene. The CDR3 region has the DNA TGTGCCAGCAGCTCTAGCGGGGGGTCAGCTTACGAGCAGTACTTC. Translated: CASSSSGGSAYEQYF.

The chain combines TRBV5-5 with TRBJ1-5; D may be TRBD1 (5 bases). The germline CDR1 and CDR2 sequences are SGHKS and YYEKEE (reference sequence). V lost 2 bases and J 4 bases, leaving 13 bases between the germline ends. The CDR3 is made up of 15 amino acids. The CDR3 sequence is CASSFIAGYNQPQHF. In DNA form, the CDR3 reads TGTGCCAGCAGCTTCATTGCAGGGTATAATCAGCCCCAGCATTTT.

This chain connects TRBV27 to TRBJ2-7, with D unclear. V lost 4 bases, J lost 7 bases, and 14 bases lay in between. CDR1 is MNHEY and CDR2 is SMNVEV in the germline V gene (reference sequence). This CDR3 has 13 residues. DNA of the CDR3: TGTGCCAGCAGTTACCGGGCCTCCATGGAGCAGTACTTC. This codes for CASSYRASMEQYF.

The chain links TRBV19 to TRBJ1-5; 7 nucleotides align to TRBD1. Unmatched junction bases numbered 2, after V lost 6 bases and J lost 6 bases. Germline loops: CDR1 LNHDA, CDR2 SQIVND (reference sequence). This CDR3 spans 12 amino acids. The CDR3: CASRYRGQPQHF. The CDR3 DNA sequence: TGTGCCAGTAGATACAGGGGTCAGCCCCAGCATTTT.

The chain links TRBV5-1 to TRBJ1-4; TRBD1 aligns across 8 bases. Trimming cost V 4 bases and J 4 bases; bases outside gene matches: 9. The germline CDR1 and CDR2 sequences are SGHRS and YFSETQ. The CDR3 loop spans 16 amino acids. The CDR3 DNA sequence: TGCGCCAGCAGCGCGCGTGGGACAGGTGATAATGAAAAACTGTTTTTT. Translating gives CASSARGTGDNEKLFF.

The genes are TRBV9 and TRBJ1-4; D might be TRBD1 (5 bases). Between the trimmed V and J ends, which lost 0 bases and 3 bases, there was a span of 24 bases. Germline CDR1 reads SGDLS; CDR2 reads YYNGEE. There are 20 residues in the CDR3. In nucleotides, the CDR3 is TGTGCCAGCAGCGTAGTCCCACATACAGGTGGGCGGGACTCTAATGAAAAACTGTTTTTT. It translates to CASSVVPHTGGRDSNEKLFF.

This chain links TRBV2 with TRBJ2-7, with a tentative D call TRBD2 (5 bases). CDR3 length: 13 amino acids. The germline V gene encodes CDR1 SNHLY and CDR2 FYNNEI. The ends were cut back, 6 bases at V and 3 bases at J, with 12 bases in the middle. The CDR3 region is CASRAPGNYEQYF. In nucleotides, the CDR3 is TGTGCCAGCAGAGCCCCCGGGAACTACGAGCAGTACTTC. The variable domain in full, completed from reference TRBV2 and TRBJ2-7, reads EPEVTQTPSHQVTQMGQEVILRCVPISNHLYFYWYRQILGQKVEFLVSFYNNEISEKSEIFDDQFSVERPDGSNFTLKIRSTKLEDSAMYFCASRAPGNYEQYFGPGTRLTVT.

Concerning this clone itself: One end of the junction fails to match germline, which may point to a read error. The chain carries TRBV7-7 and TRBJ2-3; D gene unclear. Germline CDR1 and CDR2: SSHAT and FNYEAQ (reference sequence). The length of the CDR3 is 15 residues. CDR3 bases: TGTGCTAGCAGCTTACGGACGGATTTCACAGATACGCAGTATTTT. Translated, it gives CASSLRTDFTDTQYF.

The V gene is TRBV7-2, the J gene TRBJ2-3; no firm D call. CDR1 and CDR2 (germline): SGHTA, FQGNSA. The CDR3 has 15 residues. V was clipped by 2 bases and J by 1 base, with 10 bases between them. CDR3 in amino acids: CASSLRSLGTDTQYF. The CDR3 nucleotides are TGTGCCAGCAGCTTACGCAGCCTTGGCACAGATACGCAGTATTTT. Combining the CDR3 with reference TRBV7-2 and TRBJ2-3 gives the whole variable domain GAGVSQSPSNKVTEKGKDVELRCDPISGHTALYWYRQSLGQGLEFLIYFQGNSAPDKSGLPSDRFSAERTGGSVSTLTIQRTQQEDSAVYLCASSLRSLGTDTQYFGPGTRLTVL.

The J gene is TRBJ1-1, the V gene TRBV9; TRBD1 matches at 7 bases. The CDR3 sequence is 15 residues long. Germline V gene data show CDR1 as SGDLS and CDR2 as YYNGEE. The V segment lost 0 bases and the J segment 8 bases; nucleotides outside the gene matches: 10. This chain's CDR3 is CASSVAAGPGQEAFF. The CDR3 bases are TGTGCCAGCAGCGTAGCTGCCGGACCGGGACAGGAAGCTTTCTTT.

V gene TRBV9 combines with J gene TRBJ2-1; 10 nucleotides agree with TRBD2. V was pared by 0 bases and J by 5 bases, with 14 bases of the junction left unmatched. Germline V gives CDR1 SGDLS, CDR2 YYNGEE. The CDR3 sequence is 19 residues long. CDR3 DNA sequence: TGTGCCAGCAGCGTAGCGGGGTTAGCGGGGGGTACAGGCCACAATGAGCAGTTCTTC. It specifies CASSVAGLAGGTGHNEQFF.

Ten or more counts support this clone. The chain joins TRBV4-1 to TRBJ1-3; 8 nucleotides align to TRBD1. The germline gives CDR1 MGHRA, CDR2 YSYEKL. The length of the CDR3 is 14 residues. With V trimmed by 4 bases and J by 4 bases, 3 bases remained unmatched. The CDR3 DNA reads as TGCGCCAGCAGCCTCGGACAGGGCGGAAACACCATATATTTT. This gives the protein CASSLGQGGNTIYF.

The rearrangement uses TRBV25-1 and TRBJ2-7; TRBD1 aligns across 9 bases. J lost 3 bases, V lost 5 bases, and 2 bases had no gene match. The CDR3 sequence is 13 residues long. CDR1 is MGHDK, CDR2 SYGVNS, per germline. CDR3 coding DNA: TGTGCCAGCAGTCCGGGACAGGGCTACGAGCAGTACTTC. It translates to CASSPGQGYEQYF.

This clone was detected once. The V call is TRBV11-3, the J call TRBJ1-5; 7 nucleotides match TRBD1. J lost 1 base, V lost 4 bases, and 4 bases had no gene match. Germline assignment: CDR1 SGHNT and CDR2 YENEEA. This CDR3 spans 15 amino acids. The CDR3 is CASSWMTGSNQPQHF. Here the CDR3 DNA reads TGTGCCAGCAGCTGGATGACAGGGAGCAATCAGCCCCAGCATTTT. Full variable domain (rest looked up from reference TRBV11-3 and TRBJ1-5): EAGVVQSPRYKIIEKKQPVAFWCNPISGHNTLYWYLQNLGQGPELLIRYENEEAVDDSQLPKDRFSAERLKGVDSTLKIQPAELGDSAVYLCASSWMTGSNQPQHFGDGTRLSIL.

The chain is built from TRBV4-1 and TRBJ2-3; D uncertain. CDR1 MGHRA and CDR2 YSYEKL come from the germline V gene. Trimming cost V 1 base and J 2 bases, with 4 bases left between them. The CDR3 sequence is 13 residues long. The CDR3 region is CASSQVSTDTQYF. The DNA for the CDR3 is TGCGCCAGCAGCCAAGTGTCCACAGATACGCAGTATTTT.

The V and J genes are TRBV27 and TRBJ1-3; no reliable D call. Trimming took off 5 bases at V and 4 bases at J, with 12 bases between the two ends. Germline V CDR1 and CDR2: MNHEY, SMNVEV (reference sequence). This CDR3 region has 14 residues. This CDR3 reads CASSKVGVGNTIYF. For the CDR3, the DNA is TGTGCCAGCAGTAAAGTCGGGGTCGGAAACACCATATATTTT.

This chain uses TRBV7-9 with TRBJ2-7; 7 bases line up with TRBD1. This CDR3 is 16 amino acids long. Trimming removed 4 bases from V and 2 bases from J; junction bases left unmatched: 11. The germline CDR1 and CDR2 sequences are SEHNR and FQNEAQ (reference sequence). CDR3 sequence (DNA): TGTGCCAGCAGCTCCCCCGGGACAGCAAGCCCCTACGAGCAGTACTTC. Translated, it gives CASSSPGTASPYEQYF.